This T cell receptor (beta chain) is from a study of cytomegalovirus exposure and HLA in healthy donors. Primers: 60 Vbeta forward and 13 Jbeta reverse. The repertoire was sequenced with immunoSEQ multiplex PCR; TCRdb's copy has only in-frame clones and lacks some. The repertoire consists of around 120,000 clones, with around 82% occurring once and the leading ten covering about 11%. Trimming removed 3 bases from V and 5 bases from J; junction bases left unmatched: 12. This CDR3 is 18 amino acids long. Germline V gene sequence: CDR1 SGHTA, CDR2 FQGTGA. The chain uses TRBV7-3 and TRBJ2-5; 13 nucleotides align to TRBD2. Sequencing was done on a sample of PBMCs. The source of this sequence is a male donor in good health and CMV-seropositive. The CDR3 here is CASSFGTSGTGGGETQYF. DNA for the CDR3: TGTGCCAGCAGCTTCGGGACTAGCGGGACTGGGGGCGGGGAGACCCAGTACTTC.